The next 19 T cell receptor beta chains were all read from a single sample in a study of siplizumab effects on memory and regulatory T cells. Profiled with immunoSEQ multiplex PCR; TCRdb holds only in-frame clones, not every one. The data contain about 55,000 clones, about 97% of them seen just once; the ten biggest clones take up around 0.6%. The sample consisted of naive CD4+ T cells sorted from blood. Receptors were obtained from a human donor in good health.

The rearrangement joins TRBV5-8 to TRBJ2-1; D gene unclear. Looked up from germline, CDR1 is SGHTS and CDR2 is YDEGEE. Trimming pared 3 bases from V and 6 bases from J, leaving 16 bases between. The CDR3 covers 15 residues. Here the CDR3 reads CASSSPGHPGNEQFF. In DNA form, the CDR3 reads TGTGCCAGCAGCTCACCCGGGCACCCTGGCAATGAGCAGTTCTTC.

The chain couples TRBV9 to TRBJ1-4, with 8 bases matching TRBD1. The CDR3 runs 14 residues. V gave up 4 bases and J gave up 7 bases; unmatched junction bases: 6. CDR1 is SGDLS and CDR2 is YYNGEE in the germline V gene. In nucleotides, the CDR3 is TGTGCCAGCAGCAGAGGACAGGGAAGTGAAAAACTGTTTTTT. Protein: CASSRGQGSEKLFF.

This clone was seen a single time. The chain combines TRBV5-1 with TRBJ1-5; maybe TRBD1 (5 bases). Germline CDR1 reads SGHRS; CDR2 reads YFSETQ. The V end was cut by 0 bases, the J end by 7 bases, with 14 bases between. This CDR3 has 15 residues. CDR3 region: CASSLAGQTHQPQHF. CDR3 DNA sequence: TGCGCCAGCAGCTTGGCCGGACAAACACACCAGCCCCAGCATTTT.

This rearrangement joins TRBV4-3 to TRBJ1-5; 11 nucleotides line up with TRBD1. Germline V CDR1 and CDR2: LGHNA, YSLEER. Trimming removed 3 bases from V and 6 bases from J; junction bases left unmatched: 1. CDR3 length: 14 amino acids. CDR3 DNA sequence: TGCGCCAGCAGCCAGGGGACAGGGGGTCAGCCCCAGCATTTT. Its translation: CASSQGTGGQPQHF.

The V call is TRBV6-1, the J call TRBJ1-1, with 7 bases that match TRBD1. The CDR3 is 13 residues long. The ends lost 6 bases at V and 4 bases at J; junction bases unmatched: 5. Germline CDR1 MNHNS, CDR2 SASEGT. The CDR3 region is CASRTGVTTEAFF. The CDR3 coding sequence is TGTGCCAGCAGAACAGGGGTGACCACTGAAGCTTTCTTT.

The chain carries TRBV12-5 and TRBJ2-2; tentatively, D is TRBD2 (5 bases). The CDR3 length is 17 residues. Trimming stripped 5 bases from V and 1 base from J, with 17 bases between. Germline V lookup: CDR1 LGHNT, CDR2 FRNRAP. The CDR3 DNA is TGTGCTAGTGGTCATGCGATAGGAGGATTGAACACCGGGGAGCTGTTTTTT. This translates into CASGHAIGGLNTGELFF.

The V call is TRBV6-4, the J call TRBJ2-3; D unclear. Germline values: CDR1 MRHNA, CDR2 SNTAGT. The length of the CDR3 is 12 residues. Trimming shortened V by 1 base and J by 6 bases, and 5 bases separated the two germline ends. The CDR3: CASSDLGDTQYF. The CDR3 DNA sequence: TGTGCCAGCAGTGACTTGGGCGATACGCAGTATTTT.

The CDR3 bases are TGTGCCTGGAAAACCGATCTAGCGGGAATTTACAATGAGCAGTTCTTC. Its translation is CAWKTDLAGIYNEQFF. The chain joins TRBV30 to TRBJ2-1; 9 positions match TRBD2. Germline assignment: CDR1 GTSNPN and CDR2 SVGIG (reference sequence). After removal of 4 bases from V and 4 bases from J, the junction contained 11 bases not matched to a gene. CDR3 length: 16 residues.

The V call is TRBV5-6, the J call TRBJ2-3, with D tentatively TRBD1 or TRBD2 (5 bases each). V was pared by 4 bases and J by 4 bases, with 16 bases between. CDR1 and CDR2 from the germline V gene are SGHDT and YYEEEE. This CDR3 contains 15 residues. In nucleotides, the CDR3 is TGTGCCAGCAGCGGAGGACACTCGAAGGCAGATACGCAGTATTTT. Translation: CASSGGHSKADTQYF.

V gene TRBV28 combines with J gene TRBJ2-3; D may be TRBD1 or TRBD2 (6 bases each). CDR3 length: 15 amino acids. V lost 6 bases to trimming and J lost 0 bases, with 13 bases between them. The V gene's germline CDR1 is MDHEN and CDR2 SYDVKM. As DNA, the CDR3 is TGTGCCAGCAGACCTGGGGGGCTCAGCACAGATACGCAGTATTTT. It translates to CASRPGGLSTDTQYF.

V is TRBV19 and J is TRBJ2-5, with 9 bases identical to TRBD1. The CDR3 runs to 15 residues. The J segment lost 1 base and the V segment lost 5 bases, leaving 5 bases of the junction unmatched. Germline CDR1 LNHDA, CDR2 SQIVND (reference sequence). Here the CDR3 reads CASSLGQGIQETQYF. The CDR3 DNA reads as TGTGCCAGTAGTCTCGGACAGGGGATCCAAGAGACCCAGTACTTC. Using reference TRBV19 and TRBJ2-5 for the parts outside the CDR3, the full variable domain is DGGITQSPKYLFRKEGQNVTLSCEQNLNHDAMYWYRQDPGQGLRLIYYSQIVNDFQKGDIAEGYSVSREKKESFPLTVTSAQKNPTAFYLCASSLGQGIQETQYFGPGTRLLVL.

As DNA, the CDR3 is TGTGCCAGCAGCCCACACCTCCTAAGTGAGCAGTTCTTC. Protein sequence: CASSPHLLSEQFF. The rearrangement links TRBV11-3 to TRBJ2-1, with unresolved D. The V and J ends lost 5 bases and 9 bases respectively, with 14 bases between them. This CDR3 has 13 residues. Germline V gene lookup returns CDR1 SGHNT and CDR2 YENEEA.

This clone showed up just a few times. The V gene is TRBV30, the J gene TRBJ1-1; no clear D gene. Germline lookup yields CDR1 GTSNPN and CDR2 SVGIG (reference sequence). V lost 2 bases and J 5 bases, leaving 15 bases between the germline ends. This CDR3 comprises 14 residues. The CDR3 DNA is TGTGCCTGGAGTAGAGGAAGTCGTGGGACTGAAGCTTTCTTT. This codes for CAWSRGSRGTEAFF.

The V gene is TRBV10-3, the J gene TRBJ2-5, with 11 bases that match TRBD1. This CDR3 spans 15 amino acids. V shed 6 bases and J 4 bases; nucleotides not matched to a gene: 7. In germline, CDR1 is ENHRY, CDR2 SYGVKD. CDR3 amino acids: CAIRGDRGIGETQYF. CDR3 nucleotides: TGTGCCATCAGGGGGGACAGGGGGATAGGAGAGACCCAGTACTTC.

Here the CDR3 reads CASSQGGPYGYTF. The CDR3 nucleotides are TGTGCCAGCAGCCAGGGGGGGCCTTATGGCTACACCTTC. The J gene is TRBJ1-2, the V gene TRBV14; D is perhaps TRBD1 (6 bases). This CDR3 has 13 amino acids. V was clipped by 3 bases and J by 5 bases, with 10 bases between them. CDR1 and CDR2 from the germline V gene are SGHDN and FVKESK. Looking up the rest from reference TRBV14 and TRBJ1-2 gives the full variable domain: EAGVTQFPSHSVIEKGQTVTLRCDPISGHDNLYWYRRVMGKEIKFLLHFVKESKQDESGMPNNRFLAERTGGTYSTLKVQPAELEDSGVYFCASSQGGPYGYTFGSGTRLTVV.

The V call is TRBV11-3, the J call TRBJ2-5; D possibly corresponds to TRBD2 (5 bases). V gave up 6 bases and J gave up 5 bases, with 19 bases separating them. CDR3 length equals 15 residues. Per germline, CDR1 SGHNT and CDR2 YENEEA. In nucleotides, the CDR3 is TGTGCCAGCAGTCGGGAACTTATCGAAGTGGAGACCCAGTACTTC. Translating gives CASSRELIEVETQYF.

The chain employs TRBV19 and TRBJ1-3; D is ambiguous. From germline, CDR1 is LNHDA and CDR2 SQIVND (reference sequence). The CDR3 extends over 15 amino acids. The ends were cut back, 4 bases at V and 0 bases at J, with 10 bases in the middle. CDR3 protein: CASSTPSNSGNTIYF. The CDR3 DNA reads TGTGCCAGTAGTACCCCGTCCAACTCTGGAAACACCATATATTTT.

The CDR3 spells CASSPLDYGYTF. In DNA form, the CDR3 reads TGTGCCAGCAGCCCCTTAGACTATGGCTACACCTTC. The chain employs TRBV5-4 and TRBJ1-2; the D is unclear. V was clipped by 4 bases and J by 3 bases, with 7 bases between them. Germline CDR1 and CDR2: SGHNT and YYREEE (reference sequence). The CDR3 totals 12 residues.

This chain uses TRBV6-1 with TRBJ1-5; D call uncertain. V lost 5 bases and J lost 0, with 5 bases in between. The germline CDR1 and CDR2 sequences are MNHNS and SASEGT. CDR3 length: 13 amino acids. Here the CDR3 reads CASSPTSNQPQHF. Here the CDR3 DNA reads TGTGCCAGCAGTCCGACTAGCAATCAGCCCCAGCATTTT.